This TCR beta chain emerged from a study of cytomegalovirus exposure and HLA in healthy donors (dated by TCRdb to the late 2010s). Looking at the study overall: According to an earlier analysis of several hundred of the donors, 150 million to 200 million T cells yielded roughly 100 million unique TCR beta sequences and around 280 Gb of sequence data. About 300 gigabases of sequencing data and 75 million to 85 million unique TCR sequences made up an early release that covered some 640 HLA-typed donors. Of the 398 genotyped donors, approximately 80% fell in the genetic ancestry cluster associated with self-reported Caucasian donors. The study aimed to test whether cataloging public T cell receptors could reveal signatures of past pathogen exposure. Using immunosequencing, the study profiled T cell repertoires from 500 to 800 subjects and related those repertoires to cytomegalovirus serostatus. In addition to the first cohort of 650 to 750 subjects, a separate validation cohort of approximately 130 different subjects was used. The study combined high-throughput TCR immunosequencing, statistical association of individual TCRs with disease status, and machine learning to predict cytomegalovirus infection status. A later analysis re-analyzed previously published TCR beta repertoires from 666 donors and added high-resolution HLA genotyping to study TCR occurrence patterns. The later analysis used no new phenotypic data to find candidate immune exposures, relying instead on TCR beta sequences and their occurrence across donors. To decide whether each TCR beta V gene segment behaved as functional or pseudogenic, an earlier analysis of nearly 600 of the donors relied on high-throughput TCR beta sequencing. Donor age, sex, ethnicity and CMV serostatus were collected together with the repertoire data. A later genetic analysis used genome-wide SNP genotypes for about 55% of the 666 donors, treating that subset as a discovery cohort. All discovery cohort repertoires had been generated on a single sequencing platform. HLA typing included class I and class II loci at four-digit resolution. The number of donors typed differed by locus, with 629-630 for A, B, C, DRB1 and DQB1, roughly 520 for DQA1, 600 to 610 for DPA1, and 400 to 490 for DPB1. Because of strong linkage in the cohort, roughly five DR-DQ haplotypes were treated as single units for association and clustering. On average, around 230,000 unique TCR beta nucleotide sequences were sequenced per donor among some 430 genotyped donors of the cohort, with about 19% of those sequences being non-productive. Findings and caveats that apply to the study as a whole: Because the 87-base-pair reads could not distinguish some IMGT-functional V segments, including TRBV6-2 and TRBV6-3, those segments were excluded. Roughly uniform sequencing depth across donors was assumed in presence/absence analyses, although this assumption may not hold. In a later analysis, HLA-associated TCR beta chains showed more clonal expansion and lower generation probabilities than non-associated chains that were equally common. A later analysis found that TCR association rates varied across HLA loci, with DRB1 alleles showing the most associated TCRs and HLA-C alleles the fewest. A further reported finding was that TCR beta sequences accurately predicted the HLA-A and HLA-B alleles for most subjects in the first cohort. An earlier analysis of approximately 530 of the donors showed that most TCR beta V segments appeared in productive rearrangements either about 90% or about 30% of the time, which broadly matched IMGT annotations. Immune exposure information for the cohort was limited to CMV serostatus. A few of the identified cytomegalovirus-associated TCR beta chains were confirmed in vitro to be specific for cytomegalovirus antigens. Because HLA typing was missing for some donors at each locus, association tests included only the typed subset. The classifier was reported to diagnose cytomegalovirus status with high specificity and sensitivity in both the original cohort and the validation cohort. The cohort was sequenced for TCR beta chains only, and without alpha or paired-chain data the features that could be detected were limited. Most TCR sequences were seen in very few donors, while some public TCRs were found in many individuals. The study gave a list of 150 to 200 TCR beta chains associated with cytomegalovirus. A cluster of highly shared sequence variants was judged likely to represent a technical artifact of the sequencing pipeline. Correlated functional status among segregating V segments might be attributable to linkage disequilibrium, but an unknown experimental factor could not be ruled out. Fewer than 20 rarely observed V segments, including chromosome 9 orphons, were excluded from the earlier analysis of approximately 600 of the donors because counts were too low. It was suggested by the authors that the approach could potentially be generalized to other disease states and immunological phenotypes. Specific HLA alleles were associated with roughly 16,000 TCR beta sequences at a false discovery rate of 0.05 in a later analysis. Compared with the roughly 700-donor mean, donors in an Asian-associated ancestry cluster had fewer N-insertions in productive TCRs, according to a later genetic analysis. An association between a missense DCLRE1C variant and V-gene and J-gene trimming of TCR beta chains was found in a later genetic analysis and replicated in an independent cohort. In a later analysis, most CMV-associated TCR beta chains were found to appear HLA-restricted, with HLA associations seemingly driven largely by CMV exposure. In a later analysis, several top co-occurrence clusters were reported to appear linked to parvovirus B19, influenza, CMV and Epstein-Barr virus. Assigning TCR associations to individual alleles was difficult when HLA alleles, especially DR and DQ, strongly co-occurred.

Comment on this clone: Its recognized antigen is unknown.

Library method: the immunoSEQ multiplex PCR assay. For the multiplex PCR, a mixture combining 60 forward primers for TCR Vbeta segments and 13 reverse primers for TCR Jbeta segments was used. Amplification of the CDR3 region of rearranged TCR beta genes was performed with a multiplex PCR assay on genomic DNA. On the Illumina HiSeq System, the amplified TCR beta libraries were sequenced as 87-base-pair reads. Under the source paper's analysis protocol: A later analysis tallied tens of millions of unique TCR beta chains across the 666 repertoires, and about 10 million of those chains were shared by two or more donors. Raw reads were error-corrected and collapsed into unique sequences with a nearest-neighbor algorithm that merged closely related sequences to remove PCR and sequencing errors. V, D and J gene segments were assigned by aligning CDR3 sequences to IMGT reference sequences. Each retained sequence needed at least a six-nucleotide match to both a V gene segment and a J gene segment. A rearrangement counted as productive if the CDR3 had no stop codons and remained in frame with V and J, and every other rearrangement counted as non-productive. Following IMGT convention, CDR3 was defined as the stretch from the second conserved V-encoded cysteine up to the conserved J-encoded phenylalanine. The earlier analysis of around 640 of the donors excluded sequences that lacked an unambiguous match to a single V gene segment. In an earlier analysis of 587 of the donors, a V segment was called functional when productive rearrangements were above 56.7%, and segregating when the standard deviation between donors exceeded 5%. A statistical classification framework was built to diagnose cytomegalovirus status from the catalog of TCR beta chain sequences. In a later analysis, TCR nucleotide sequences were compared against IMGT/GENE-DB human TR gene sequences so that V and J genes could be assigned. In a later analysis, CDR3 sequences and most-parsimonious VDJ recombination scenarios were assigned using the TCRdist pipeline. In a later analysis, each TCR beta chain was defined by its CDR3 amino acid sequence together with its V-gene family, and reads lacking a unique V-gene family were excluded. In a later analysis, 450 to 600 highly shared, low-generation-probability nucleotide sequences were removed to address suspected cross-contamination and a sequencing artifact. In a later analysis, a clonal expansion index for each public chain was calculated from normalized within-repertoire ranks of inferred template counts. Generation probabilities in a later analysis came from a VDJ recombination model fitted to out-of-frame rearrangements, and those results were checked against IGoR. In a later analysis, TCR-TCR, TCR-HLA and TCR-CMV co-occurrence was scored with hypergeometric tests, and a repertoire-size bias correction was applied to TCR pairs. False discovery rates were estimated in a later analysis by permuting HLA or CMV assignments 20 times. In a later analysis, co-occurring TCRs were grouped using DBSCAN, and TCRdist sequence similarity was added for clustering within HLA-allele-positive subsets. For co-occurrence clustering, repertoires with fewer than 30,000 or more than 120,000 public chains were excluded, along with about five repertoires with anomalous nucleotide sharing. The table comes from immuneACCESS by way of TCRdb, which keeps in-frame sequences with V and J called. Part of the clones is missing from these tables; in studies checked, under half for an unresolved V gene and the rest for unknown reasons. That table supplies the V and J calls and clone size; D and trimming were determined from the DNA. The table for this sample shows about 96,000 clones. 3% to 4% of the sample goes to the ten largest clones.

The CDR3 numbers 15 residues from cysteine through phenylalanine. CDR3 DNA only is kept here, 45 bases in frame from base 1. The germline V gene yields SGHRS for CDR1 and YFSETQ for CDR2. Relative to germline, V is missing 4 bases and J is missing 4 bases, with 10 bases of the junction outside any gene match. The cohort comprised 710 or so healthy bone marrow donors. At the time of sampling, all cohort members were nominally healthy, though unrecorded immune exposures were likely present. The donor tested CMV seronegative and was one of the 352 seronegative cohort members. Every donor gave a peripheral blood sample, and the peripheral blood mononuclear cells from that sample were used for TCR beta sequencing. The Qiagen DNeasy Blood Extraction Kit was used to extract genomic DNA from the blood cell samples.

The sequence derives from a woman aged 25-40 years in good health and CMV-seronegative. Rearrangement joined TRBV5-1 to TRBJ2-5, with 7 middle bases fitting TRBD1. Sequenced material: PBMCs. Here is the DNA: TGCGCCAGCAGCCGGGCCGAAGGGGGCCGAGAGACCCAGTACTTC. Translation gives CASSRAEGGRETQYF. The full variable domain, with segments outside the CDR3 supplied by the reference TRBV5-1 and TRBJ2-5 proteins, appears as KAGVTQTPRYLIKTRGQQVTLSCSPISGHRSVSWYQQTPGQGLQFLFEYFSETQRNKGNFPGRFSGRQFSNSRSEMNVSTLELGDSALYLCASSRAEGGRETQYFGPGTRLLVL.